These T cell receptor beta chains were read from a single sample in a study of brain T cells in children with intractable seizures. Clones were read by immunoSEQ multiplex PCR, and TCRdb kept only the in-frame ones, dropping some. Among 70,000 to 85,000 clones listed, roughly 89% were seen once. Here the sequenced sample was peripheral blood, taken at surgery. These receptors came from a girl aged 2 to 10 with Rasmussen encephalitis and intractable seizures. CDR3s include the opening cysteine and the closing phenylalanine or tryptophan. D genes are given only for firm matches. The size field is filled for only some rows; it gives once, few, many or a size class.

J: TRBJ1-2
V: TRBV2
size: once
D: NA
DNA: TGTGCCAGCAGTGAATCCCAGATAACTAACTATGGCTACACCTTC
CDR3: CASSESQITNYGYTF

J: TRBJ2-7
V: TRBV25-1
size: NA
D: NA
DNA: TGTGCCAGCAGTATAACCCTAGCGAGGGACGAGCAGTACTTC
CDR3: CASSITLARDEQYF

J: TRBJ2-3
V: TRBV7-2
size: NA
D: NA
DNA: TGTGCCAGCAGCTTATGGCAGGCCACAGATACGCAGTATTTT
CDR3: CASSLWQATDTQYF

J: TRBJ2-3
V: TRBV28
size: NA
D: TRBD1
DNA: TGTGCCAGCAGCCCTCCGGGACCACAGGGGCCAGATACGCAGTATTTT
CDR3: CASSPPGPQGPDTQYF

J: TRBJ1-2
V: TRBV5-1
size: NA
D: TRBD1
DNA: TGCGCCAGCAGGGGAGGACAGGTGTATGGCTACACCTTC
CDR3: CASRGGQVYGYTF

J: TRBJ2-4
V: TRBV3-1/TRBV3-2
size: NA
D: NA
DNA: TGTGCCAGCAGCCAAGTCCTGACAGGCGTAAAAAACATTCAGTACTTC
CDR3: CASSQVLTGVKNIQYF

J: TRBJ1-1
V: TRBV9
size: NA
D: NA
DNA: TGTGCCAGCAGCGTAGATCCCATGAACACTGAAGCTTTCTTT
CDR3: CASSVDPMNTEAFF

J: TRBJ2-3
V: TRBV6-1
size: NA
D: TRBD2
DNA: TGTGCCAGCAGTGAAGCGGCTAGCGGGGGCACAGATACGCAGTATTTT
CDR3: CASSEAASGGTDTQYF

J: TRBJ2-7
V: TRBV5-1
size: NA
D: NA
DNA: TGCGCCAGCAGCTTCGGAACGAAGCGGGACGAGCAGTACTTC
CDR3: CASSFGTKRDEQYF

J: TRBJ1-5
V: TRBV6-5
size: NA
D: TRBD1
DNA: TGTGCCAGCGGAGACAGGGGCAATCAGCCCCAGCATTTT
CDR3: CASGDRGNQPQHF

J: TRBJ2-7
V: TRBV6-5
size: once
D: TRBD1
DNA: TGTGCCAGCAGTTATCACAGGGGCGAGCAGTACTTC
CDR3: CASSYHRGEQYF

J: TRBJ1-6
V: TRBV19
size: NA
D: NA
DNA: TGTGCCAGTATGGGAGGGTGGAATTCACCCCTCCACTTT
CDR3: CASMGGWNSPLHF

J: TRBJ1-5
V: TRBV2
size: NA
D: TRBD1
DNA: TGTGCCAGCAGTGAGGACAGGGGTTACGGTCAGCCCCAGCATTTT
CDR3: CASSEDRGYGQPQHF

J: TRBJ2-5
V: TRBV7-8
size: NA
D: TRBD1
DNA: TGTGCCAGCAGTTCGACAGGGAAGGGCGAGACCCAGTACTTC
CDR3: CASSSTGKGETQYF

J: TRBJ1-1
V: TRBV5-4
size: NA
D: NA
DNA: TGTGCCAGCAGTTCTCCCAGCCTAAAGAACACTGAAGCTTTCTTT
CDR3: CASSSPSLKNTEAFF

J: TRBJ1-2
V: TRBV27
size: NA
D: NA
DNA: TGTGCCAGCAGTTTATCGACCGGACAGTATGGCTACACCTTC
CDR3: CASSLSTGQYGYTF

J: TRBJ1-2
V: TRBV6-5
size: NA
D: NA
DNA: TGTGCCAGCAGTTACGTGGGTTCATATGGCTACACCTTC
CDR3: CASSYVGSYGYTF

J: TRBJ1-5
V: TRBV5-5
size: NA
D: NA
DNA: TGTGCCAGCAGCGCGGGATCCAGGGATTATAGCAATCAGCCCCAGCATTTT
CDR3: CASSAGSRDYSNQPQHF

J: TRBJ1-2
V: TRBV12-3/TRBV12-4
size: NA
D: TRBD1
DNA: TGTGCCAGCAGTTGGGACAGGGGCTATGGCTACACCTTC
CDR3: CASSWDRGYGYTF

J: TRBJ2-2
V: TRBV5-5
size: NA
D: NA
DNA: TGTGCCAGCAGCCCCCAACAGGGCACCGGGGAGCTGTTTTTT
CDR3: CASSPQQGTGELFF

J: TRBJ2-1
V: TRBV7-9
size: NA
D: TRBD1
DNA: TGTGCCAGCAGCTTACGACAGGGGCGTTACAATGAGCAGTTCTTC
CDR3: CASSLRQGRYNEQFF

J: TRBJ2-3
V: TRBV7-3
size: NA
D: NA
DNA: TGTGCCAGCAGTTACGACCGAGCTAGCACAGATACGCAGTATTTT
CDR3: CASSYDRASTDTQYF

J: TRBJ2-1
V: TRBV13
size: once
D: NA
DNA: TGTGCCAGCAGCTTAAACCCTATACGACTTTCGGGGAGGGGGTACTACAATGAGCAGTTCTTC
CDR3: CASSLNPIRLSGRGYYNEQFF

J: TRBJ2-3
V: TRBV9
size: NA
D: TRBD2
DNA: TGTGCCAGCAGCAACAACCCCTCCACTAGCGACCACCCAACAGATACGCAGTATTTT
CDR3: CASSNNPSTSDHPTDTQYF

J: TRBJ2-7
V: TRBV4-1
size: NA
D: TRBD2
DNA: TGCGCCAGCAGCCTGCTAGCGGGAGGGGCCTACGAGCAGTACTTC
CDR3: CASSLLAGGAYEQYF

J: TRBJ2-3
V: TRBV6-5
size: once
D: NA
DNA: TGTGCCAGCAGTCCCAAGGCCCCTAGGGCAGATACGCAGTATTTT
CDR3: CASSPKAPRADTQYF

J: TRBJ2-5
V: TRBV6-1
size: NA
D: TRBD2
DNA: TGTGCCAGCAGTGAAAGGGCTAGCGGGGGCCAAGAGACCCAGTACTTC
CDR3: CASSERASGGQETQYF

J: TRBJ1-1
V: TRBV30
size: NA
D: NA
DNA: TGTGCCTGGAGCCGGGGGCACACTGAAGCTTTCTTT
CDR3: CAWSRGHTEAFF

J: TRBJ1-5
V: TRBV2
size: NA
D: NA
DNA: TGTGCCAGCAGTGAACGGCCGTCCTTCAATCAGCCCCAGCATTTT
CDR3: CASSERPSFNQPQHF

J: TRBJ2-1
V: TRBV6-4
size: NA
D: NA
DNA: TGTGCCAGCAGTGAAGACACCTACAATGAGCAGTTCTTC
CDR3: CASSEDTYNEQFF

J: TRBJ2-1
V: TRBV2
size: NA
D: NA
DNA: TGTGCCAGCACCCCCCCGGGCGTCAATGAGCAGTTCTTC
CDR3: CASTPPGVNEQFF

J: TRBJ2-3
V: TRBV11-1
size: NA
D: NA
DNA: TGTGCCAGCGAACCAGGGGACACAGATACGCAGTATTTT
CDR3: CASEPGDTDTQYF

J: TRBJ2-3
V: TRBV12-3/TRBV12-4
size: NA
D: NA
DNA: TGTGCCAGCAGTCCACGTCGCCTGGGTACGCAGTATTTT
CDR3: CASSPRRLGTQYF

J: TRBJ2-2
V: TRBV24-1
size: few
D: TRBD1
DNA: TGTGCCACCAGTGATTTGGGACAGGACACCGGGGAGCTGTTTTTT
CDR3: CATSDLGQDTGELFF

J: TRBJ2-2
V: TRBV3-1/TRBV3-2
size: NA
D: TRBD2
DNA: TGTGCCAGCAGCCAAGGGGGACTAGCGGGAGCTAAGACCGGGGAGCTGTTTTTT
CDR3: CASSQGGLAGAKTGELFF

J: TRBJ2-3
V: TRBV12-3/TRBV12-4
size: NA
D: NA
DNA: TGTGCCAGCAGTTTAGGGCCCAGGGTGCATTTT
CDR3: CASSLGPRVHF

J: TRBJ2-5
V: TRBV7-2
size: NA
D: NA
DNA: TGTGCCAGCAGCTTAGTGCCCCCTCCCAAGACCCAGTACTTC
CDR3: CASSLVPPPKTQYF

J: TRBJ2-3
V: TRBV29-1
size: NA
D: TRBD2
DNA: TGCAGCGTTGGAGGGGGAGGACTAGCGGGCACAGATACGCAGTATTTT
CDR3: CSVGGGGLAGTDTQYF

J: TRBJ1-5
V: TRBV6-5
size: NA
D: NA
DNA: TGTGCCAGCAGGAGCAATCAGCCCCAGCATTTT
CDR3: CASRSNQPQHF

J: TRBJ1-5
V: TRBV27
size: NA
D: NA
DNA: TGTGCCAGCAGTTCTGAAGGGAGTCCCAATCAGCCCCAGCATTTT
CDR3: CASSSEGSPNQPQHF

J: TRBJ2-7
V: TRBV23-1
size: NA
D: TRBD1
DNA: TGCGCCAGCAGTCAATCAAGACAGGGTCAGTACGAGCAGTACTTC
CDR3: CASSQSRQGQYEQYF

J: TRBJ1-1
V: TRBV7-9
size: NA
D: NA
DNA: TGTGCCAGCAGTATAAAGGGGAGAGTAAACACTGAAGCTTTCTTT
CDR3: CASSIKGRVNTEAFF

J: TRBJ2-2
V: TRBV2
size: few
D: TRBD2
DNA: TGTGCCAGCAGTCCCTGGACTAGTCCCACCGGGGAGCTGTTTTTT
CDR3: CASSPWTSPTGELFF

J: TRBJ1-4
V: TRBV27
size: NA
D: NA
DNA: TGTGCCAGCAGCTGGGCCGGTGGCCGAGGTGAAAAACTGTTTTTT
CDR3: CASSWAGGRGEKLFF

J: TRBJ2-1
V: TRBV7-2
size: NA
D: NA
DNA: TGTGCCAGCAGCTTATACCCCGGATTGGGGAGTGAGCAGTTCTTC
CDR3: CASSLYPGLGSEQFF

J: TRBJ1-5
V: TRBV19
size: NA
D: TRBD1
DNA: TGTGCCAGTAGGTGGACAGGTACACAGCCCCAGCATTTT
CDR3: CASRWTGTQPQHF

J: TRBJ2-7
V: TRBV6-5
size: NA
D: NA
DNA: TGTGCCAGCAATGCTAACTACGAGCAGTACTTC
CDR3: CASNANYEQYF

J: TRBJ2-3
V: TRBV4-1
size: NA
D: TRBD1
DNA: TGCGCCAGCAGCCAAGATCCCGGACAGGGAATGGATACGCAGTATTTT
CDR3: CASSQDPGQGMDTQYF

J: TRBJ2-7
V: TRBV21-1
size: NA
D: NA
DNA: TGTGCCAGCAGCAAAAGGGGGACTAGCGGGAGCTCTACCTACGAGCAGTACTTC
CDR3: CASSKRGTSGSSTYEQYF

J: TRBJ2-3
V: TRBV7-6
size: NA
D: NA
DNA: TGTGCCAGCAGCTTAGGGGGCACAGATACGCAGTATTTT
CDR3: CASSLGGTDTQYF

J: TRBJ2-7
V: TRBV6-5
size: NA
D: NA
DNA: TGTGCCAGCACGGTCGGAGCCTACGAGCAGTACTTC
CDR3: CASTVGAYEQYF

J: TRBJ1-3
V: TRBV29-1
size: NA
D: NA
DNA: TGCAGCGTTGATCAAGGAGGGTTCTCTGGAAACACCATATATTTT
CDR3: CSVDQGGFSGNTIYF

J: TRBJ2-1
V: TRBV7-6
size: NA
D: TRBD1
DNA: TGTGCCAGCAGCTTAGTAGGGGGCCTTAGCGAGCAGTTCTTC
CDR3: CASSLVGGLSEQFF

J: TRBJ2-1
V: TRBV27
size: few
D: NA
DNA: TGTGCCAGCAGTCATCCTAGCAATGAGCAGTTCTTC
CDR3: CASSHPSNEQFF

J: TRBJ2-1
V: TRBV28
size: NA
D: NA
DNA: TGTGCCAGCAGGGCAGGGTTGGGGACCTCCTACAATGAGCAGTTCTTC
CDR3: CASRAGLGTSYNEQFF

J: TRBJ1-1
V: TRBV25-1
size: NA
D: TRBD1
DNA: TGTGCCAGCAGTGCCCCCGACAGGGAAACTGAAGCTTTCTTT
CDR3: CASSAPDRETEAFF